This T cell receptor beta chain was identified in a study of T-cell memory formation after mild COVID-19. About the study: TCR clusters were mostly donor specific.

TCRdb reanalysed the 5' RACE reads using MiXCR and keeps one entry per CDR3 protein. The data contain around 82,000 distinct CDR3 sequences, around 13% of them singletons. Trimming shortened V by 5 bases and J by 7 bases, and 18 bases separated the two germline ends. The CDR3 has 15 amino acids. Looked up from germline, CDR1 is MGHRA and CDR2 is YSYEKL. Findings of the study overall: Chiefly within CM and EM were the contracting CD4+ clones; CD8+ ones were within EMRA. Several responding clones turned up in pre-infection memory, indicating that cross-reactive memory may have taken part. Second-wave clones that peaked on day 37 lacked confirmed SARS-CoV-2 specificity.

Turning to this clonotype: Its target is unknown.

The chain uses TRBV4-1 and TRBJ2-1; weak D call: TRBD2 (6 bases). The specimen sequenced was PBMCs or a T cell subset sorted from them (not recorded which). The clonotype was recovered from a young man who had mild COVID-19 (a few samples of this study predate the infection). Cell type and time point are not known. CDR3 DNA: TGCGCCAGCAGCGGCCTGGACTACCTACAAAATGAGCAGTTCTTC. This encodes CASSGLDYLQNEQFF.